This TCR beta chain stems from a study of cytomegalovirus exposure and HLA in healthy donors. Across the study: Membership in the Caucasian-associated ancestry cluster was found for around 81% of 300 to 400 genotyped donors. Study observations and caveats: Earlier results showed most TCR beta V segments being productive about 87% or about 30% of the time. Differences between HLA loci emerged in a later analysis of TCR association rates, with DRB1 most and HLA-C fewest.

The CDR3 runs to 11 residues. Germline trimming cut 8 bases from V and 5 bases from J; bases unmatched to any gene: 3. Germline V gene data show CDR1 as MNHNY and CDR2 as SVGAGI (reference sequence). It was with 60 Vbeta and 13 Jbeta primers that the PCR ran. Original methodology: Roughly 80 million unique TCR beta chains, 9.5 million to 14 million shared, were counted in a later analysis. Data came from immunoSEQ multiplex PCR; TCRdb stores just in-frame clones and leaves some out. Clone size and V and J calls were adopted from that table, with D and trimming inferred from the DNA. The table shows 150,000 to 200,000 clones, with approximately 81% occurring only once. This clone was detected a few times. Its cognate antigen is unknown.

This clonotype was obtained from a woman aged 25 to 45 in good health and CMV-seronegative. This chain links TRBV6-6 with TRBJ2-7, with 7 nucleotides matching TRBD1. Sequencing was carried out using PBMCs. The CDR3 sequence is CASAGGDEQYF. The CDR3 region has the DNA TGTGCCAGCGCAGGGGGAGACGAGCAGTACTTC.